These 8 T cell receptor beta chains were sequenced from one sample in a study of blood T cell repertoires in COVID-19. Profiling relied on immunoSEQ multiplex PCR, and the TCRdb table lists in-frame clones only, not all of them. This sample yields 150,000 or so clones, of which about 79% are seen a single time; over 4% belongs to the top ten. The sequencing sample was made of peripheral blood. The receptor set was obtained from a woman aged 80 or over with active or convalescent COVID-19.

The chain employs TRBV27 and TRBJ2-1; 11 bases fit TRBD2. The CDR3 spans 16 residues. J was trimmed by 8 bases and V by 6 bases; bases with no gene match: 12. In germline, CDR1 is MNHEY, CDR2 SMNVEV (reference sequence). CDR3 loop: CASSQRGSGGAHEQFF. The CDR3 bases are TGTGCCAGCAGCCAAAGGGGTAGCGGGGGGGCCCATGAGCAGTTCTTC.

The rearrangement links TRBV5-1 to TRBJ1-1; 11 bases align to TRBD1. V lost 4 bases, J lost 4 bases, and 3 bases stayed unmatched. This CDR3 contains 14 residues. Germline V gene sequence: CDR1 SGHRS, CDR2 YFSETQ. Here the CDR3 reads CASSPGTGGTEAFF. The CDR3, as DNA: TGCGCCAGCAGCCCCGGGACAGGGGGCACTGAAGCTTTCTTT. Supplemented by reference TRBV5-1 and TRBJ1-1, the full variable domain reads KAGVTQTPRYLIKTRGQQVTLSCSPISGHRSVSWYQQTPGQGLQFLFEYFSETQRNKGNFPGRFSGRQFSNSRSEMNVSTLELGDSALYLCASSPGTGGTEAFFGQGTRLTVV.

The chain employs TRBV30 and TRBJ2-6; 8 bases map to TRBD2. This CDR3 is built from 19 residues. Germline-derived CDR1 and CDR2 are GTSNPN and SVGIG (reference sequence). After removal of 5 bases from V and 0 bases from J, the junction contained 15 bases not matched to a gene. The CDR3 spells CAWCPRTGLESSGANVLTF. The CDR3 region has the DNA TGTGCCTGGTGCCCCCGGACGGGACTAGAAAGCTCTGGGGCCAACGTCCTGACTTTC.

This clone was seen only a few times. The J gene is TRBJ1-5, the V gene TRBV7-2; 12 nucleotides align to TRBD1. Germline V gene sequence: CDR1 SGHTA, CDR2 FQGNSA. The CDR3 consists of 17 residues. V lost 5 bases, J lost 2 bases, and 7 bases stayed unmatched. The DNA of the CDR3 is TGTGCCAGCAGCCGGGGACAGGGGGCGAGGGGCAATCAGCCCCAGCATTTT. Translating it yields CASSRGQGARGNQPQHF.

The chain recombines TRBV4-2 with TRBJ2-2; 10 nucleotides agree with TRBD2. Germline V gene lookup returns CDR1 LGHNA and CDR2 YNFKEQ. This CDR3 has 19 amino acids. Unmatched junction bases numbered 10, after V lost 2 bases and J lost 1 base. DNA for the CDR3: TGTGCCAGCAGCCAACAGGCCCGGGCTAGCGGGGGGAACACCGGGGAGCTGTTTTTT. Its protein is CASSQQARASGGNTGELFF.

This rearrangement joins TRBV5-1 to TRBJ2-5, with D possibly matching TRBD2 (5 bases). V shed 5 bases and J shed 7 bases, with 12 bases lying between them. Germline loops: CDR1 SGHRS, CDR2 YFSETQ. The CDR3 is 12 residues long. The CDR3 reads CASSGGERTQYF. The CDR3 DNA reads TGCGCCAGCAGTGGAGGCGAGAGGACCCAGTACTTC.

Only a few counts were recorded for this clone. The chain has TRBV6-5 and TRBJ1-2, with TRBD1 matching 7 bases. The germline gives CDR1 MNHEY, CDR2 SVGAGI. CDR3 length: 13 amino acids. Trimming removed 6 bases from V and 4 bases from J; junction bases left unmatched: 5. This CDR3 is CASSSGQSYGYTF. The CDR3 nucleotides read TGTGCCAGCAGCTCGGGACAGAGCTATGGCTACACCTTC.

This clone appeared a single time. This chain uses TRBV11-2 with TRBJ1-1; D call uncertain. CDR1 is SGHAT and CDR2 is FQNNGV in the germline V gene. The length of the CDR3 is 13 residues. V lost 4 bases and J 4 bases, leaving 10 bases between the germline ends. CDR3 protein: CASSSQSSTEAFF. DNA of the CDR3: TGTGCCAGCAGCTCCCAGTCGTCCACTGAAGCTTTCTTT.